This T cell receptor beta chain was identified in a study of post-analysis software for immune sequencing data. Study background: Recorded subtypes: relapsing-remitting, secondary progressive, progressive-relapsing; some patients unannotated.

Overall study findings and caveats: Samples prepared in the same batch strongly co-clustered by F measure. TRBV5-6, TRBV5-1 and TRBV20-1 belonged to a set of about 5 TRBV segments that were more frequent in patients than controls. Normalized Chao1 diversity was significantly reduced in patients versus controls.

Every TCR beta cDNA library bore unique molecular identifiers. TCRdb recomputed calls from the PCR reads with MiXCR, one row per CDR3 protein. The sample includes 750,000 to 950,000 distinct CDR3 sequences, roughly 50% seen only once; the top ten take roughly 5%. The V end lost 0 bases, the J end lost 1 base, and 22 bases lay between the germline ends. Germline V CDR1 and CDR2: LGHDT, YNNKEL (reference sequence). The CDR3 length is 20 residues. On this clonotype itself: Its antigen is unknown.

Sequencing was carried out using blood. V and J are TRBV3-1 and TRBJ2-1, with D possibly TRBD2 on 5 matching bases. The clonotype comes from a girl between 5 and 17 years old with multiple sclerosis. CDR3 in amino acids: CASSQDKSPGNSGSYNEQFF. In DNA, the CDR3 is TGTGCCAGCAGCCAAGATAAGTCGCCGGGGAACTCTGGGTCCTACAATGAGCAGTTCTTC.